Listed below are T cell receptor beta chains from one sample, sequenced in a study of T cells in Graves' hyperthyroidism and ophthalmopathy. TCRdb independently ran MiXCR on the multiplex PCR reads; one entry per CDR3 protein. The sample has around 690,000 distinct CDR3 sequences; less than 25% are singletons. The sample taken for sequencing was blood. The receptors stem from a man aged 30 to 45 with Graves' ophthalmopathy. The CDR3 runs from the conserved cysteine through the conserved F or W. Fields, in order: CDR3 protein, CDR3 DNA, clone size, D gene, V gene, J gene. The D gene is left open where the match is weak. Clone size, where shown, is once, few, many, or a class for clones that have expanded.

CASSLRLAGGPTDTQYF	TGCGCCAGCAGCTTAAGGCTAGCGGGAGGGCCAACAGATACGCAGTATTTT	many	TRBD2	TRBV5-1	TRBJ2-3
CASSGYDRAKENQPQHF	TGTGCCAGCAGTGGGTACGACAGGGCCAAAGAGAATCAGCCCCAGCATTTT	many	TRBD1	TRBV28	TRBJ1-5
CASSPPGRERLEQYF	TGTGCCAGCAGCCCCCCCGGGAGGGAGAGGCTCGAGCAGTACTTC	many	TRBD2	TRBV7-2	TRBJ2-7
CASSEARGRSYNEQFF	TGTGCCAGCAGTGAAGCGCGCGGGAGATCCTACAATGAGCAGTTCTTC	-	TRBD2	TRBV2	TRBJ2-1
CASSLYAGGPPDTQYF	TGTGCCAGCAGTTTATACGCGGGAGGGCCCCCAGATACGCAGTATTTT	-	TRBD2	TRBV27	TRBJ2-3
CAWSGLAGGQYF	TGTGCCTGGAGTGGACTAGCGGGAGGACAGTACTTC	-	TRBD2	TRBV30	TRBJ2-5
CASSRGAAEQYF	TGTGCCAGCAGTCGGGGCGCGGCGGAGCAGTACTTC	-	-	TRBV28	TRBJ2-7
CATKQELRHQPQHF	TGTGCCACCAAACAGGAATTGAGGCATCAGCCCCAGCATTTT	-	-	TRBV10-3	TRBJ1-5
CASSLSQTVNTEAFF	TGTGCCAGCAGCCTTTCCCAGACGGTGAACACTGAAGCTTTCTTT	many	-	TRBV3-1	TRBJ1-1
CSVARGLYEQYF	TGCAGCGTGGCCAGGGGCCTCTACGAGCAGTACTTC	once	-	TRBV29-1	TRBJ2-7
CATSRDRGGSAYEQYF	TGTGCCACCAGCAGAGATCGAGGCGGGAGCGCCTACGAGCAGTACTTC	few	TRBD2	TRBV15	TRBJ2-7
CSAETDTQYF	TGCAGCGCTGAAACAGATACGCAGTATTTT	few	-	TRBV29-1	TRBJ2-3
CASSLVIAKNIQYF	TGTGCCAGCAGCTTAGTCATAGCCAAAAACATTCAGTACTTC	many	-	TRBV7-2	TRBJ2-4
CASSFGTSGRSTYEQYF	TGTGCCAGCAGCTTTGGGACTAGCGGGAGGTCCACCTACGAGCAGTACTTC	-	TRBD2	TRBV12-3/TRBV12-4	TRBJ2-7
CASSPENQPQHF	TGTGCCAGCTCACCGGAGAATCAGCCCCAGCATTTT	many	-	TRBV18	TRBJ1-5
CASTDSIAGNEQFF	TGTGCCAGCACCGACTCGATCGCGGGGAATGAGCAGTTCTTC	few	-	TRBV6-1	TRBJ2-1